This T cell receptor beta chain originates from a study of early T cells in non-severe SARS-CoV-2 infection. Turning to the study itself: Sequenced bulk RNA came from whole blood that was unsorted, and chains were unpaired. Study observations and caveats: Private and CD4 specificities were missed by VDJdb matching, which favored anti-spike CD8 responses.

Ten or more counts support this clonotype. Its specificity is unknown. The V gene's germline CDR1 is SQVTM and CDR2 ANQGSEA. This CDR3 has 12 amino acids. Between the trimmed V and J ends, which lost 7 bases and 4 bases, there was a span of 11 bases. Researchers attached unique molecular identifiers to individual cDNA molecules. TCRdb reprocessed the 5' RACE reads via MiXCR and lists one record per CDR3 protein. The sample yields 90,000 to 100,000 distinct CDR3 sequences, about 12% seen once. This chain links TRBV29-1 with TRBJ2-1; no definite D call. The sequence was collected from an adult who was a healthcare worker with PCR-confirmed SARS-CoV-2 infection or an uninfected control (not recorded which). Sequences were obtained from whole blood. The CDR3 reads CSAMTPYNEQFF. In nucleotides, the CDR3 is TGCAGCGCCATGACACCTTACAATGAGCAGTTCTTC.